Below, one T cell receptor (beta chain) is given with its context. The CDR3 has 16 residues. Unmatched junction bases numbered 9, after V lost 5 bases and J lost 2 bases. CDR1 is SEHNR, CDR2 FQNEAQ, per germline (reference sequence). This sample was included in a study of radiation and T cells in renal cell carcinoma. Documented time point: blood 2 weeks post-SBRT. Treatment here: 15 Gy SBRT to primary tumor, nephrectomy 4 weeks later. Profiled with immunoSEQ multiplex PCR; TCRdb holds only in-frame clones, not every one. The sample lists around 130,000 clones, 88% occurring once. The chain links TRBV7-9 to TRBJ2-3, with 8 bases aligning to TRBD2. Sequencing was performed on blood, taken from a patient whose treatment included radiotherapy and nephrectomy. The TCR comes from a woman between 65 and 79 years old with renal cell carcinoma. Written as DNA, the CDR3 is TGTGCCAGCAGCCAAATGGCGGGGGGCCCCACAGATACGCAGTATTTT. Translated, it gives CASSQMAGGPTDTQYF. The variable domain in full, with the rest retrieved from reference TRBV7-9 and TRBJ2-3, is DTGVSQNPRHKITKRGQNVTFRCDPISEHNRLYWYRQTLGQGPEFLTYFQNEAQLEKSRLLSDRFSAERPKGSFSTLEIQRTEQGDSAMYLCASSQMAGGPTDTQYFGPGTRLTVL.